This T cell receptor (beta chain) was documented in a study of vaccination effects on CD4 cells after COVID-19. Findings of the study overall: Small numbers of convalescent patients limited the study. It also lacked early post-infection timepoints. Convalescents' spike-reactive clones after vaccination were mainly made up of new clones that the vaccine induced.

Germline V lookup: CDR1 MNHEY, CDR2 SVGEGT. The CDR3 is 18 amino acids. The trim removed 4 bases at V and 6 bases at J, leaving 12 bases unmatched. Subsequent to about 10 days of culture, CD4+ T cells were isolated. Their SARS-CoV-2 infection, verified by PCR, occurred between March and December 2020. Each participant was given two doses of one vaccine (BNT162b2 or mRNA-1273). The table came from immunoSEQ multiplex PCR; TCRdb's copy has only in-frame clones and leaves some out. The data show 35,000 to 45,000 clones, with over 60% seen just once and about 3.7% held by the top ten. With regard to this clone: What it recognizes is unknown.

This chain joins TRBV6-2 or TRBV6-3 and TRBJ2-4, with TRBD2 matching 13 bases. The sequence came from a human donor who had a prior SARS-CoV-2 infection. The specimen was CD4+ T cells from PBMCs cultured without peptide, collected after COVID-19 vaccination. The CDR3 coding sequence is TGTGCCAGCAGTTTATCGACCGGACTAGCGGGAGTTGGAAACATTCAGTACTTC. This gives the protein CASSLSTGLAGVGNIQYF.